One and the same sample provided the 21 T cell receptor beta chains below, sequenced in a study of blood T cell repertoires in COVID-19. TCRdb's table, derived via immunoSEQ multiplex PCR, lists solely in-frame clones and lacks some. The sample has roughly 92,000 clones; 75% to 95% are singletons. The sample comprised peripheral blood. The source is a man aged 50 or older with acute or convalescent COVID-19.

Here the CDR3 DNA reads TGCGCCAGCAGCTCAAAGCAGGGGACATCGGGATATGGCTACACCTTC. Encoded protein: CASSSKQGTSGYGYTF. The chain carries TRBV5-1 and TRBJ1-2; weak D call: TRBD1 (6 bases). V gave up 3 bases and J gave up 5 bases, with 20 bases separating them. The CDR3 spans 16 residues. Per the germline V gene, CDR1 is SGHRS and CDR2 is YFSETQ.

The chain is built from TRBV5-6 and TRBJ2-7; D unresolved. V gave up 4 bases and J gave up 0 bases, with 5 bases separating them. From germline, CDR1 is SGHDT and CDR2 YYEEEE. The CDR3 is 12 residues long. The CDR3 nucleotides are TGTGCCAGCAGCGCGGCCTCCTACGAGCAGTACTTC. Protein: CASSAASYEQYF.

This chain links TRBV11-2 with TRBJ1-1; D might be TRBD1 (5 bases). Germline CDR1 is SGHAT and CDR2 is FQNNGV. V was clipped by 4 bases and J by 2 bases, with 11 bases between them. The CDR3 spans 14 residues. The CDR3 region has the DNA TGTGCCAGCAGCTCGGTGGGGGGTAACACTGAAGCTTTCTTT. This sequence encodes CASSSVGGNTEAFF.

This clone came up a few times. The chain employs TRBV2 and TRBJ1-5; D remains unclear. V lost 3 bases to trimming and J lost 6 bases, with 15 bases between them. Germline CDR1 and CDR2: SNHLY and FYNNEI. The CDR3 spans 15 residues. DNA for the CDR3: TGTGCCAGCAGTGATGACACCTCAGGTGGTCAGCCCCAGCATTTT. This sequence encodes CASSDDTSGGQPQHF.

The rearrangement uses TRBV30 and TRBJ2-5; D remains unclear. The CDR3 is 18 residues long. Per germline, CDR1 GTSNPN and CDR2 SVGIG (reference sequence). V was trimmed by 0 bases and J by 2 bases, leaving 22 bases between them. The CDR3 DNA reads TGTGCCTGGAGTGTACTGAGAACAGTACGTAGGAATCAAGAGACCCAGTACTTC. Amino acid sequence: CAWSVLRTVRRNQETQYF. The full variable domain, in which reference TRBV30 and TRBJ2-5 provide the parts outside the CDR3, is SQTIHQWPATLVQPVGSPLSLECTVEGTSNPNLYWYRQAAGRGLQLLFYSVGIGQISSEVPQNLSASRPQDRQFILSSKKLLLSDSGFYLCAWSVLRTVRRNQETQYFGPGTRLLVL.

The chain joins TRBV7-2 to TRBJ2-5; TRBD2 agrees at 16 bases. The length of the CDR3 is 16 residues. V was pared by 5 bases and J by 5 bases, with 5 bases of the junction left unmatched. Germline assignment: CDR1 SGHTA and CDR2 FQGNSA. The chain's CDR3 is CASSQGLAGGSETQYF. The CDR3 DNA reads as TGTGCCAGCAGCCAGGGACTAGCGGGAGGGAGCGAGACCCAGTACTTC. The entire variable domain, with the rest obtained from reference TRBV7-2 and TRBJ2-5, is as follows: GAGVSQSPSNKVTEKGKDVELRCDPISGHTALYWYRQSLGQGLEFLIYFQGNSAPDKSGLPSDRFSAERTGGSVSTLTIQRTQQEDSAVYLCASSQGLAGGSETQYFGPGTRLLVL.

This sequence joins TRBV19 and TRBJ2-7, with D possibly being TRBD2 (6 bases). The V end was cut by 5 bases, the J end by 2 bases, with 25 bases between. In germline, CDR1 is LNHDA, CDR2 SQIVND (reference sequence). The CDR3 consists of 18 residues. The CDR3 protein is CASSFLTKGAGVPYEQYF. For the CDR3, the DNA is TGTGCCAGTAGTTTTCTCACTAAGGGAGCGGGCGTCCCCTACGAGCAGTACTTC.

This chain connects TRBV5-4 to TRBJ2-2; 12 bases fit TRBD1. Germline V lookup: CDR1 SGHNT, CDR2 YYREEE (reference sequence). The CDR3 sequence is 16 residues long. The junction had 5 bases not matched to a gene; V was cut back by 0 bases and J by 8 bases. The CDR3: CASSLAGTGGGGELFF. The CDR3 region has the DNA TGTGCCAGCAGCTTGGCCGGGACAGGGGGCGGAGGGGAGCTGTTTTTT.

The V call is TRBV5-1, the J call TRBJ2-3; TRBD2 matches 12 bases. There are 16 residues in the CDR3. Looked up from germline, CDR1 is SGHRS and CDR2 is YFSETQ. V lost 4 bases and J lost 2; bases outside the gene matches: 5. In DNA form, the CDR3 reads TGCGCCAGCAGCCGCGGACTAGCGGGAACCACAGATACGCAGTATTTT. It is translated as CASSRGLAGTTDTQYF. The entire variable domain, with the rest obtained from reference TRBV5-1 and TRBJ2-3, is as follows: KAGVTQTPRYLIKTRGQQVTLSCSPISGHRSVSWYQQTPGQGLQFLFEYFSETQRNKGNFPGRFSGRQFSNSRSEMNVSTLELGDSALYLCASSRGLAGTTDTQYFGPGTRLTVL.

The chain carries TRBV1 and TRBJ2-7; TRBD2, as called in the table, went unchecked against the DNA. TRBV1 is deemed a pseudogene. The CDR3 length is 12 residues. The CDR3 region has the DNA TGCACCAGCAGCCAAGTTAGCTACGAGCAGTACTTC. Translating it yields CTSSQVSYEQYF.

This chain connects TRBV14 to TRBJ2-1; D is ambiguous. Germline loops: CDR1 SGHDN, CDR2 FVKESK. The CDR3 length is 13 residues. V lost 8 bases and J lost 9, with 17 bases in between. The CDR3 is CASAPDLASEQFF. DNA of the CDR3: TGTGCCAGCGCACCCGACTTAGCCAGTGAGCAGTTCTTC.

The chain has TRBV5-4 and TRBJ2-5; TRBD1 agrees at 10 bases. CDR1 is SGHNT, CDR2 YYREEE, per germline (reference sequence). The CDR3 extends over 15 amino acids. V shed 2 bases, J shed 5 bases, and the junction held 6 bases outside the gene matches. CDR3 coding DNA: TGTGCCAGCAGCTTTAGACAGGGGGCCGGTGAGACCCAGTACTTC. It specifies CASSFRQGAGETQYF.

This sequence joins TRBV2 and TRBJ2-7; weak D call: TRBD1 (6 bases). The V and J ends lost 6 bases and 1 base respectively, with 16 bases between them. CDR1 is SNHLY, CDR2 FYNNEI, per germline. This CDR3 is 15 amino acids long. The CDR3 bases are TGTGCCAGCAGCTCCCTCAGGGGTGGTTCCTACGAGCAGTACTTC. Its translation: CASSSLRGGSYEQYF.

The chain's CDR3 is CASSPPGERWTQYF. The DNA for the CDR3 is TGTGCCAGCAGCCCCCCAGGGGAGCGATGGACCCAGTACTTC. This rearrangement joins TRBV14 to TRBJ2-5, with D possibly TRBD1 on 6 matching bases. Trimming pared 4 bases from V and 7 bases from J, leaving 16 bases between. This CDR3 has 14 amino acids. CDR1 and CDR2 from the germline V gene are SGHDN and FVKESK.

The rearrangement joins TRBV15 to TRBJ1-4; D possibly corresponds to TRBD1 (5 bases). The CDR3 sequence is 15 residues long. Germline CDR1 LNHNV, CDR2 YYDKDF (reference sequence). Trimming stripped 1 base from V and 7 bases from J, with 13 bases between. Written as DNA, the CDR3 is TGTGCCACCAGCAGAGCAGGGTCCGCGATTGAAAAACTGTTTTTT. Amino acid sequence: CATSRAGSAIEKLFF.

This rearrangement joins TRBV30 to TRBJ2-2; 9 nucleotides agree with TRBD2. Germline lookup yields CDR1 GTSNPN and CDR2 SVGIG (reference sequence). The J segment lost 9 bases and the V segment lost 7 bases, leaving 18 bases of the junction unmatched. The CDR3 is made up of 16 amino acids. CDR3 region: CAYLRGSGRGGRELFF. The DNA of the CDR3 is TGTGCCTACCTGCGGGGTAGCGGGAGAGGGGGCAGGGAGCTGTTTTTT.

This sequence joins TRBV27 and TRBJ2-1, with D possibly TRBD1 on 5 matching bases. Germline V gives CDR1 MNHEY, CDR2 SMNVEV (reference sequence). Deletions cut 9 bases from V and 2 bases from J, with 20 bases between. The CDR3 sequence is 16 residues long. CDR3 amino acids: CASKLERGRTYNEQFF. In DNA, the CDR3 is TGTGCCAGTAAACTGGAAAGGGGTCGGACCTACAATGAGCAGTTCTTC.

The V call is TRBV27, the J call TRBJ2-3, with 8 bases aligning to TRBD1. The germline V gene encodes CDR1 MNHEY and CDR2 SMNVEV (reference sequence). The CDR3 sequence is 15 residues long. J was trimmed by 3 bases and V by 2 bases; bases with no gene match: 4. The CDR3 bases are TGTGCCAGCAGTTTAAGGACAGGGTTGACAGATACGCAGTATTTT. Protein: CASSLRTGLTDTQYF.

V usage is TRBV19 and J usage is TRBJ2-2; possible D gene TRBD1, 7 bases. CDR1 is LNHDA and CDR2 is SQIVND in the germline V gene (reference sequence). The ends were cut back, 3 bases at V and 4 bases at J, with 15 bases in the middle. The CDR3 sequence is 16 residues long. The CDR3 DNA reads as TGTGCCAGTAGTATTGGAGGGGGCTATCCCACCGGGGAGCTGTTTTTT. Translation: CASSIGGGYPTGELFF.

CDR3: CASSLGDRAGGYTF. The CDR3, as DNA: TGTGCCAGCAGCTTAGGAGACAGGGCAGGTGGCTACACCTTC. The chain is built from TRBV7-8 and TRBJ1-2; 7 bases align to TRBD1. The CDR3 runs to 14 residues. Per germline, CDR1 SGHVS and CDR2 FQNEAQ. V dropped 1 base and J dropped 7; count of bases not matched to a gene: 6.

The chain is built from TRBV15 and TRBJ2-1; 11 nucleotides line up with TRBD2. CDR3 size: 18 residues. Germline V gene lookup returns CDR1 LNHNV and CDR2 YYDKDF (reference sequence). V lost 5 bases to trimming and J lost 9 bases; unmatched junction nucleotides: 18. The CDR3 loop is CATSGISLLAGERSEQFF. As DNA, the CDR3 is TGTGCCACCAGCGGAATCTCTCTACTAGCGGGGGAAAGAAGTGAGCAGTTCTTC.